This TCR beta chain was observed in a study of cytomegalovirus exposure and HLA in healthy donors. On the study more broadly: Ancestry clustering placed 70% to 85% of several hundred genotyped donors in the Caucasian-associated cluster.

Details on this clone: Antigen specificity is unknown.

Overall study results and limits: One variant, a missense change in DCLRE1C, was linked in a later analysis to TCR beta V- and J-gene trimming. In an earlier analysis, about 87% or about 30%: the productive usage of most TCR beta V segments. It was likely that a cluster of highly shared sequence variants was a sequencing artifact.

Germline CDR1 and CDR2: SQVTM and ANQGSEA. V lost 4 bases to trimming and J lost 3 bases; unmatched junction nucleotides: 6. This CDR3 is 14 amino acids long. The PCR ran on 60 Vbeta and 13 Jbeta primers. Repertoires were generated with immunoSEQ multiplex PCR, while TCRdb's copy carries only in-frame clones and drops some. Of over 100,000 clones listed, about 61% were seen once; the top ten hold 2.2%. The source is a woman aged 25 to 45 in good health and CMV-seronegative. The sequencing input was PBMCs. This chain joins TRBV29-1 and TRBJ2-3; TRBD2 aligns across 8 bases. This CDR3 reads CSVGREGLTDTQYF. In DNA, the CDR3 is TGCAGCGTTGGTCGGGAGGGCCTAACAGATACGCAGTATTTT.